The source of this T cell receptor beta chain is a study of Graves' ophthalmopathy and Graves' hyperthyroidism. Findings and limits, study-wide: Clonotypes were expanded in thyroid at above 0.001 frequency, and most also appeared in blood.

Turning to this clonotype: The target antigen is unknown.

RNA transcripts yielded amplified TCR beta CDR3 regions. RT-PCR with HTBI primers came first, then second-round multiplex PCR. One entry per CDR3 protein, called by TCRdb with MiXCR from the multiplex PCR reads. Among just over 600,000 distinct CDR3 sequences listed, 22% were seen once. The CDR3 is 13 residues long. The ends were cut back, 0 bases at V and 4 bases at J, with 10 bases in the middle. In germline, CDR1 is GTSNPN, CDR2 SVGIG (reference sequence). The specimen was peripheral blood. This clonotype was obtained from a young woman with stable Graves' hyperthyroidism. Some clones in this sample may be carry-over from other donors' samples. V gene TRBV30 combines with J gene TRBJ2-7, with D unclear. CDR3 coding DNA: TGTGCCTGGAGTGTTAGCCTCGATTACGAGCAGTACTTC. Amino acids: CAWSVSLDYEQYF.